Listed below are T cell receptor beta chains from one sample, sequenced in a study of T cell responses to AZD1222 COVID-19 vaccine. TCRdb keeps only in-frame clones here, not all; method: immunoSEQ multiplex PCR. The sample yields some 130,000 clones, roughly 93% seen once. This specimen consisted of peripheral blood, obtained 28 days after the second AZD1222 dose. These TCRs come from an adult who received the AZD1222 COVID-19 vaccine. Both conserved end residues are part of each CDR3. D genes are given only for firm matches. Some rows mark clone size as missing; the rest say once, few, many or name a class of expanded clone.

d_call clone_size j_call cdr3_length v_call cdr3_aa cdr3_nt
NA NA TRBJ1-1 12 TRBV12-3/TRBV12-4 CASSQELTEAFF TGTGCCAGCAGTCAGGAGTTGACTGAAGCTTTCTTT
NA few TRBJ1-2 17 TRBV27 CASSLVYPGTSNWGYTF TGTGCCAGCAGTTTAGTGTACCCAGGGACATCCAACTGGGGCTACACCTTC
NA NA TRBJ2-3 13 TRBV6-2/TRBV6-3 CASSSGHLHTQYF TGTGCCAGCAGTTCTGGCCATTTACATACGCAGTATTTT
NA NA TRBJ2-7 12 TRBV6-5 CASTLSGNEQYF TGTGCCAGCACCCTGTCGGGCAACGAGCAGTACTTC
TRBD2 NA TRBJ2-7 12 TRBV5-4 CASSWGTNEQYF TGTGCCAGCAGCTGGGGGACTAACGAGCAGTACTTC
NA NA TRBJ1-5 13 TRBV19 CASSPGGAKPQHF TGTGCCAGTAGCCCGGGGGGGGCAAAGCCCCAGCATTTT
TRBD1 NA TRBJ1-2 16 TRBV27 CASSRQGYSIYYGYTF TGTGCCAGCAGTAGACAGGGGTATTCCATCTACTATGGCTACACCTTC
NA NA TRBJ1-6 13 TRBV5-6 CASQGQHNSPLHF TGTGCCAGCCAAGGACAGCATAATTCACCCCTCCACTTT
TRBD1 NA TRBJ1-2 18 TRBV28 CASSPIPGTGRVSRGYTF TGTGCCAGCAGTCCGATCCCCGGGACAGGGAGGGTTTCCCGTGGCTACACCTTC
NA NA TRBJ2-7 14 TRBV6-5 CASSPRPASYEQYF TGTGCCAGCAGCCCCCGCCCAGCGTCCTACGAGCAGTACTTC
NA NA TRBJ1-2 12 TRBV7-9 CASSLSNHGYTF TGTGCCAGCAGCTTATCCAATCATGGCTACACCTTC
NA NA TRBJ1-2 13 TRBV9 CASSVGQEYGYTF TGTGCCAGCAGCGTTGGTCAAGAGTATGGCTACACCTTC
NA NA TRBJ1-2 11 TRBV20-1 CSASGNGGYTF TGCAGTGCTAGCGGGAACGGAGGCTACACCTTC
NA NA TRBJ1-4 17 TRBV20-1 CSASFGGAGLVNEKLFF TGCAGTGCTAGTTTCGGGGGGGCAGGGTTGGTTAATGAAAAACTGTTTTTT
TRBD1 NA TRBJ1-6 16 TRBV28 CASSFTGVVYNSPLHF TGTGCCAGCAGTTTTACAGGGGTGGTTTATAATTCACCCCTCCACTTT
NA NA TRBJ1-2 14 TRBV10-3 CAIRTQGSVYGYTF TGTGCCATCAGAACACAGGGATCGGTCTATGGCTACACCTTC
NA NA TRBJ1-4 14 TRBV18 CASSPQGNREKLFF TGTGCCAGCTCACCACAGGGGAACAGGGAAAAACTGTTTTTT
NA once TRBJ1-2 13 TRBV18 CASSPTQGRGYTF TGTGCCAGCTCACCAACGCAGGGGCGAGGCTACACCTTC
NA NA TRBJ2-2 13 TRBV5-1 CASSLEAAGELFF TGCGCCAGCAGCTTGGAGGCAGCCGGGGAGCTGTTTTTT
TRBD1 NA TRBJ1-4 15 TRBV19 CASSMGQASNEKLFF TGTGCCAGTAGTATGGGACAGGCATCTAATGAAAAACTGTTTTTT
NA once TRBJ1-1 14 TRBV6-5 CASRQGIRGTEAFF TGTGCCAGCAGACAGGGTATAAGGGGCACTGAAGCTTTCTTT
NA NA TRBJ2-5 14 TRBV21-1 CASSKRTTQETQYF TGTGCCAGCAGCAAGAGGACTACCCAAGAGACCCAGTACTTC
TRBD1 NA TRBJ1-2 14 TRBV6-6 CASSALTGGYGYTF TGTGCCAGCAGTGCCCTGACAGGGGGCTATGGCTACACCTTC
NA NA TRBJ2-2 13 TRBV6-4 CASSQAEDGELFF TGTGCCAGCAGTCAAGCAGAGGACGGGGAGCTGTTTTTT